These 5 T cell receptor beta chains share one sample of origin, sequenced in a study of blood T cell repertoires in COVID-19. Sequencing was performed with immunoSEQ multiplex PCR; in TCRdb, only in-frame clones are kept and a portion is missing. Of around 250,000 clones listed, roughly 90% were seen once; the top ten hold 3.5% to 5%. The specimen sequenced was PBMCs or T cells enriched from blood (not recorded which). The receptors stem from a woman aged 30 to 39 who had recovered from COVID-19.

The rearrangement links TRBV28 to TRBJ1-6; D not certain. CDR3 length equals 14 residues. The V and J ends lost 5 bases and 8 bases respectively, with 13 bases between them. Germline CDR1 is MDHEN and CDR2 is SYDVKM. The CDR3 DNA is TGTGCCAGCAGTCCGGCCCGGGGTCATTCACCCCTCCACTTT. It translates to CASSPARGHSPLHF.

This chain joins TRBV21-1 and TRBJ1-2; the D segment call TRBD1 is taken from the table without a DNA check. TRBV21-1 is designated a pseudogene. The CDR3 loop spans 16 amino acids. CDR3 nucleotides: TGTGCCAGCAGCAAAGTGCGGACAGGATTTAACTATGGCTACACCTTC. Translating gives CASSKVRTGFNYGYTF.

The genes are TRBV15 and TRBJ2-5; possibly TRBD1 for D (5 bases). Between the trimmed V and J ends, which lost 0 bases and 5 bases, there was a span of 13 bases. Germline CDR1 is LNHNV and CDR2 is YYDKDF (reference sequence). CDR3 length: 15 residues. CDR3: CATSRDGRDSETQYF. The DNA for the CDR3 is TGTGCCACCAGCAGAGATGGAAGAGACAGCGAGACCCAGTACTTC.

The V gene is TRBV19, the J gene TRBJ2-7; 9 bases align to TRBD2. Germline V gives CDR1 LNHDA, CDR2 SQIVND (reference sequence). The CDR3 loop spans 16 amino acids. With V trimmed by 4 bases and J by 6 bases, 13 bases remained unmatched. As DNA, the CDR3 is TGTGCCAGTAGTACGGTTAGCGGGAGTCTAAGCAGCGAGCAGTACTTC. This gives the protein CASSTVSGSLSSEQYF.

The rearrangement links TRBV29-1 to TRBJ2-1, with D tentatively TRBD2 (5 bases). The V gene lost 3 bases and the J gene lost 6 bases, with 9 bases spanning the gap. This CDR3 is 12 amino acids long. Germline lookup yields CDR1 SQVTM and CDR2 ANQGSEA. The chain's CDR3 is CSVEPSRNEQFF. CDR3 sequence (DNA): TGCAGCGTTGAGCCTAGCCGCAATGAGCAGTTCTTC.